Shown below are 18 T cell receptor beta chains from a single sample sequenced in a study of early T cells in non-severe SARS-CoV-2 infection. TCRdb reprocessed the 5' RACE reads via MiXCR and lists one record per CDR3 protein. Of 20,000 to 25,000 distinct CDR3 sequences listed, more than 4.5% are singletons. The sample taken for sequencing was whole blood. These TCRs come from an adult who was a healthcare worker with PCR-confirmed SARS-CoV-2 infection or an uninfected control (not recorded which).

This clonotype was recorded at least ten times. The V call is TRBV7-2, the J call TRBJ1-1; TRBD1 is a possible D gene (5 bases). The CDR3 totals 15 residues. Trimming pared 3 bases from V and 5 bases from J, leaving 16 bases between. Germline V gene data show CDR1 as SGHTA and CDR2 as FQGNSA. CDR3 nucleotides: TGTGCCAGCAGCTTGCGGCGGGGCGGAGGTACTGAAGCTTTCTTT. Translating gives CASSLRRGGGTEAFF.

This clonotype was recorded at least ten times. This sequence joins TRBV6-5 and TRBJ2-6; TRBD2 is a possible D gene (6 bases). Germline V lookup: CDR1 MNHEY, CDR2 SVGAGI. V was trimmed by 7 bases and J by 0 bases, leaving 13 bases between them. The CDR3 sequence is 16 residues long. The CDR3 sequence: CASNRDGSSGANVLTF. The CDR3 DNA sequence: TGTGCCAGCAACCGGGACGGGAGCTCTGGGGCCAACGTCCTGACTTTC.

V is TRBV6-2 or TRBV6-3 and J is TRBJ1-1; D is possibly TRBD1 (5 bases). Germline lookup yields CDR1 MNHEY and CDR2 SVGEGT. This CDR3 is built from 16 residues. Trimming removed 4 bases at V and 0 bases at J, with 15 bases between. The CDR3 DNA follows: TGTGCCAGCAGTTTACCGGGACGGAGATTGAACACTGAAGCTTTCTTT. Its protein is CASSLPGRRLNTEAFF.

This clonotype was seen ten or more times. The chain has TRBV6-6 and TRBJ1-5, with unresolved D. Germline V lookup: CDR1 MNHNY, CDR2 SVGAGI (reference sequence). The V end was cut by 4 bases, the J end by 0 bases, with 4 bases between. CDR3 length: 13 residues. CDR3 nucleotide sequence: TGTGCCAGCAGTTTGAATAGCAATCAGCCCCAGCATTTT. As protein: CASSLNSNQPQHF.

Many counts were recorded for this clonotype. The chain has TRBV10-3 and TRBJ2-1; D call uncertain. V gave up 3 bases and J gave up 6 bases, with 21 bases separating them. From germline, CDR1 is ENHRY and CDR2 SYGVKD. This CDR3 has 17 residues. The CDR3 reads CAISDPSSVVPVNEQFF. The CDR3 region has the DNA TGTGCCATCAGTGACCCATCCTCCGTGGTGCCAGTCAATGAGCAGTTCTTC.

In this sample, this clonotype turned up many times. The gene calls are TRBV20-1 and TRBJ1-6; tentative D call: TRBD1 (5 bases). The CDR3 runs to 14 residues. From germline, CDR1 is DFQATT and CDR2 SNEGSKA (reference sequence). The V gene lost 5 bases and the J gene lost 5 bases, with 13 bases spanning the gap. The CDR3 region has the DNA TGCAGTGCTCCCCGGGACGGTCATAATTCACCCCTCCACTTT. Translating gives CSAPRDGHNSPLHF.

On this clonotype itself: A much larger clone lies a single base off, so this may be a read error. CDR3 DNA sequence: TGCAGTGCTAGAGCCCCGGGACTGGCCTCAGAGACCCGGTACTTC. It translates to CSARAPGLASETRYF. The chain joins TRBV20-1 to TRBJ2-5; D is perhaps TRBD2 (6 bases). The CDR3 consists of 15 residues. From germline, CDR1 is DFQATT and CDR2 SNEGSKA (reference sequence).

This clonotype was observed many times. One end of the junction varies from germline; a read error may be responsible. The chain is built from TRBV7-7 and TRBJ2-3; TRBD1 is a possible D gene (5 bases). This CDR3 spans 14 amino acids. Germline CDR1 is SSHAT and CDR2 is FNYEAQ (reference sequence). CDR3: CASSLSQQADTQYF. The CDR3 DNA reads as TGTGCTAGCAGCTTATCACAACAGGCAGATACGCAGTATTTT.

This clonotype showed up just a few times. The V gene is TRBV14, the J gene TRBJ2-7, with D unresolved. Looked up from germline, CDR1 is SGHDN and CDR2 is FVKESK. V lost 5 bases and J 2 bases, leaving 16 bases between the germline ends. This CDR3 has 15 residues. Here the CDR3 reads CASSKKFSSAYEQYF. DNA of the CDR3: TGTGCCAGCAGCAAGAAGTTTAGCAGTGCCTACGAGCAGTACTTC.

This clonotype was counted many times. J is TRBJ1-1 and V is TRBV7-9; the D is unclear. V lost 1 base to trimming and J lost 6 bases, with 9 bases between them. The CDR3 loop spans 13 amino acids. In germline, CDR1 is SEHNR, CDR2 FQNEAQ (reference sequence). The CDR3 spells CASSLVQTAEAFF. In DNA form, the CDR3 reads TGTGCCAGCAGCTTAGTACAAACCGCTGAAGCTTTCTTT.

This clonotype has a count of ten or more. The rearrangement joins TRBV5-1 to TRBJ2-5, with no clear D. Germline lookup yields CDR1 SGHRS and CDR2 YFSETQ. The CDR3 contains 13 residues. V shed 0 bases and J shed 7 bases, with 10 bases lying between them. CDR3 sequence (DNA): TGCGCCAGCAGCTTGGAGTCCCGAAGGACCCAGTACTTC. This sequence encodes CASSLESRRTQYF.

The chain couples TRBV30 to TRBJ2-6, with unresolved D. Trimming pared 5 bases from V and 2 bases from J, leaving 4 bases between. The CDR3 length is 12 residues. The germline V gene encodes CDR1 GTSNPN and CDR2 SVGIG (reference sequence). This CDR3 reads CAWGAGANVLTF. CDR3 DNA sequence: TGTGCCTGGGGGGCTGGGGCCAACGTCCTGACTTTC. The full variable domain, rest sourced from reference TRBV30 and TRBJ2-6, is SQTIHQWPATLVQPVGSPLSLECTVEGTSNPNLYWYRQAAGRGLQLLFYSVGIGQISSEVPQNLSASRPQDRQFILSSKKLLLSDSGFYLCAWGAGANVLTFGAGSRLTVL.

This clonotype was picked up many times. The chain joins TRBV20-1 to TRBJ2-7; TRBD2 is a possible D gene (5 bases). The germline CDR1 and CDR2 sequences are DFQATT and SNEGSKA (reference sequence). CDR3 length: 15 amino acids. Trimming shortened V by 0 bases and J by 0 bases, and 12 bases separated the two germline ends. The CDR3 coding sequence is TGCAGTGCTAGAGAAACAGCGGATAGCTCCTACGAGCAGTACTTC. It codes for CSARETADSSYEQYF.

This chain links TRBV24-1 with TRBJ1-1; 7 positions agree with TRBD1. J gave up 6 bases and V 6 bases, and 15 bases lay outside the gene matches. There are 16 residues in the CDR3. The germline CDR1 and CDR2 sequences are KGHDR and SFDVKD. CDR3 sequence: CATSRNTGDGRAEAFF. For the CDR3, the DNA is TGTGCCACCAGTCGAAATACAGGGGATGGTCGGGCTGAAGCTTTCTTT.

This clonotype was observed a handful of times. The J gene is TRBJ2-2, the V gene TRBV5-1; either TRBD1 or TRBD2 may supply D (5 bases each). V was pared by 3 bases and J by 3 bases, with 12 bases between. Germline loops: CDR1 SGHRS, CDR2 YFSETQ. The CDR3 extends over 15 amino acids. CDR3 nucleotide sequence: TGCGCCAGCAGCTATGGGGGACCTGACACCGGGGAGCTGTTTTTT. Amino acid sequence: CASSYGGPDTGELFF.

This clonotype has more than one count but fewer than ten. The V call is TRBV5-1, the J call TRBJ2-1, with 9 bases lining up with TRBD1. Germline-derived CDR1 and CDR2 are SGHRS and YFSETQ. The CDR3 sequence is 14 residues long. Losses at the gene ends were 0 bases for V and 8 bases for J; bases not matched to a gene: 3. CDR3 nucleotides: TGCGCCAGCAGCTTGGGGACAGGGGTTGATGAGCAGTTCTTC. Amino acids: CASSLGTGVDEQFF.

This clonotype was counted a few times. This chain joins TRBV29-1 and TRBJ2-1, with D unclear. V lost 8 bases, J lost 0 bases, and 11 bases lay in between. Germline CDR1 and CDR2: SQVTM and ANQGSEA. The CDR3 has 13 amino acids. The CDR3 here is CSSRLSSYNEQFF. In DNA form, the CDR3 reads TGCAGCTCACGACTGAGCTCCTACAATGAGCAGTTCTTC.

This clonotype has just a few counts. V and J are TRBV25-1 and TRBJ2-4; no clear D. Trimming took off 5 bases at V and 13 bases at J, with 3 bases between the two ends. The CDR3 totals 8 residues. The V gene's germline CDR1 is MGHDK and CDR2 SYGVNS. CDR3 DNA sequence: TGTGCCAGCAGTATGCAGTACTTC. As protein: CASSMQYF.